The T cell receptor beta chain described here comes from a study of shared clonotypes between healthy human individuals. Study findings and constraints: Clonotype sharing among the donors was expected to vary with sequencing depth.

Assay execution proceeded at the deep level. The input for sorted-subset replicate PCRs was about 200 ng DNA, tens of thousands of T cell genomes. Sequencing was performed with immunoSEQ multiplex PCR; in TCRdb, only in-frame clones are kept and a portion is missing. The data hold 2 million to 2.5 million clones, with more than 90% observed a single time. This clone was recorded once. The antigen is unknown. The same CDR3 is also encoded by other DNA sequences in this sample. None of the donors, who were healthy HIV-negative adults, had recently had acute infections or vaccinations. The sample taken for sequencing was naive CD4+ T cells sorted from blood. This sample's subset: CD45RA+ positively selected. The TCR originated in a young man in good health.

This chain's CDR3 is CASSRDGNYGYTF. The DNA for the CDR3 is TGTGCCAGCAGTCGGGACGGTAACTATGGCTACACCTTC. This chain links TRBV6-5 with TRBJ1-2; D perhaps matches TRBD1 (5 bases). This CDR3 spans 13 amino acids. V was pared by 5 bases and J by 1 base, with 8 bases between. Germline V gene data show CDR1 as MNHEY and CDR2 as SVGAGI.